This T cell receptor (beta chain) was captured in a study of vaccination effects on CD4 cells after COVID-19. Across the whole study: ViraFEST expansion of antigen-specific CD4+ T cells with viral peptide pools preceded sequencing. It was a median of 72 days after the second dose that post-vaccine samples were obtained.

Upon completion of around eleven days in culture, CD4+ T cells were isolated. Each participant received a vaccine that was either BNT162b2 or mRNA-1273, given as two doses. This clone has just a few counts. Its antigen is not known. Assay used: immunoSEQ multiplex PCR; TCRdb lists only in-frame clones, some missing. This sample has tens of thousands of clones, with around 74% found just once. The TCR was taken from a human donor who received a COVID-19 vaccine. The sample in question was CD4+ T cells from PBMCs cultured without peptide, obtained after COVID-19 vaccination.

CDR3 loop: CASSDRDRGTGELFF. The CDR3 bases are TGTGCCAGCAGCGACCGGGACAGGGGCACCGGGGAGCTGTTTTTT. The chain has TRBV21-1 and TRBJ2-2; the table's D call, TRBD1, was not checked against the DNA. TRBV21-1 is shown as a pseudogene. The CDR3 covers 15 residues.